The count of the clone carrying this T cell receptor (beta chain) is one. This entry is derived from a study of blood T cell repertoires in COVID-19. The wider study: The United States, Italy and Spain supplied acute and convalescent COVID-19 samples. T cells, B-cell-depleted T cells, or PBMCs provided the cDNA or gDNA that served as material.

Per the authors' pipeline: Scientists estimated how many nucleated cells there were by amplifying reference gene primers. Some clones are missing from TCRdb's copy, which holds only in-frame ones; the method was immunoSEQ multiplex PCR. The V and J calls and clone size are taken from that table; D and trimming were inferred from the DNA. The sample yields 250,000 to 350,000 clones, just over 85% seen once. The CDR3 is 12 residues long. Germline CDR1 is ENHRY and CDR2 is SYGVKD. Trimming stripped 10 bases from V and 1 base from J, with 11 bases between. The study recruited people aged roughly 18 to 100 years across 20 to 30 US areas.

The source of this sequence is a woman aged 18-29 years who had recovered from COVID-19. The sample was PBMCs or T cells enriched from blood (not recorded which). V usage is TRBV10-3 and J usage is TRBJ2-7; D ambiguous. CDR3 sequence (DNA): TGTGCCACCTCTGAGGTGTCCTACGAGCAGTACTTC. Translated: CATSEVSYEQYF.